This TCR beta chain was observed in a study of shared clonotypes between healthy human individuals. Study-level information: CD4 naive and CD4 memory each took three plates per donor, while CD8 naive took two and CD8 memory one.

General observations from the study: The rarefaction results pointed to incomplete sorted-subset sequencing despite large depth.

Here immunoSEQ multiplex PCR was the method, and the copy in TCRdb shows in-frame clones only, minus some. This sample has just over 95,000 clones, with 67% found just once. A word on this clone: Its antigen remains unknown.

Together with CD45RO+ cells, CCR7-negative CD45RA+ TemRA cells were included in CD8 memory. The V segment lost 5 bases and the J segment 5 bases; nucleotides outside the gene matches: 11. The CDR3 is made up of 15 amino acids. The V gene's germline CDR1 is SGHAT and CDR2 FQNNGV. This receptor was obtained from a man under 40 in good health. The sample taken for sequencing was memory CD8+ T cells sorted from blood. Subset: CD45RO+ cells pooled with CCR7-negative TemRA cells. This chain joins TRBV11-2 and TRBJ2-7; 8 bases map to TRBD2. The CDR3 sequence is CASSQRTSFLDEQYF. The CDR3 DNA reads TGTGCCAGCAGCCAACGGACTAGCTTTTTGGACGAGCAGTACTTC.